The rows below give T cell receptor beta chains drawn from one sample of a study of technical replicates of blood from a few donors. Sequencing was performed with immunoSEQ multiplex PCR; in TCRdb, only in-frame clones are kept and a portion is missing. Found here are 40,000 to 60,000 clones, roughly 90% of them singletons; the top ten hold around 3.6%. The sample comprised PBMCs. The receptor set was obtained from a human donor in good health. Some clones in this sample may be carry-over from other donors' samples. CDR3s include the opening cysteine and the closing phenylalanine or tryptophan. A D gene is named only where the DNA matches it firmly. Rows give clone size only sometimes, using once, few, many, or a class for an expanded clone.

abundance: .
v_gene: TRBV9
j_gene: TRBJ2-3
d_gene: .
len: 16
CDR3aa: CASSPTPAALRDTQYF
CDR3nt: TGTGCCAGCAGCCCAACTCCAGCGGCCTTAAGAGATACGCAGTATTTT

abundance: .
v_gene: TRBV12-5
j_gene: TRBJ1-1
d_gene: .
len: 15
CDR3aa: CASGSGSLLNTEAFF
CDR3nt: TGTGCTAGTGGTTCCGGGAGTCTCTTGAACACTGAAGCTTTCTTT

abundance: .
v_gene: TRBV6-5
j_gene: TRBJ1-2
d_gene: TRBD1
len: 15
CDR3aa: CASRDHRGTYYGYTF
CDR3nt: TGTGCCAGCAGGGATCACAGGGGGACCTACTATGGCTACACCTTC

abundance: .
v_gene: TRBV7-6
j_gene: TRBJ2-7
d_gene: TRBD1
len: 14
CDR3aa: CASSPRPQGDEQYF
CDR3nt: TGTGCCAGCAGCCCCAGACCACAGGGGGACGAGCAGTACTTC

abundance: .
v_gene: TRBV5-6
j_gene: TRBJ2-1
d_gene: TRBD2
len: 15
CDR3aa: CASSSIAGGYNEQFF
CDR3nt: TGTGCCAGCAGCTCCATAGCGGGGGGCTACAATGAGCAGTTCTTC

abundance: .
v_gene: TRBV19
j_gene: TRBJ2-2
d_gene: TRBD1
len: 15
CDR3aa: CASAGGLNRAGELFF
CDR3nt: TGTGCCAGCGCAGGGGGTTTAAACAGGGCCGGGGAGCTGTTTTTT

abundance: .
v_gene: TRBV6-1
j_gene: TRBJ2-2
d_gene: TRBD2
len: 15
CDR3aa: CASRLAGVGTGELFF
CDR3nt: TGTGCCAGCAGGCTAGCGGGGGTGGGAACCGGGGAGCTGTTTTTT

abundance: .
v_gene: TRBV7-9
j_gene: TRBJ1-3
d_gene: .
len: 13
CDR3aa: CASSSDTGNTIYF
CDR3nt: TGTGCCAGCAGCTCGGACACTGGAAACACCATATATTTT

abundance: .
v_gene: TRBV2
j_gene: TRBJ2-5
d_gene: TRBD1
len: 16
CDR3aa: CASSGAGTGLAGRYYF
CDR3nt: TGTGCCAGCAGTGGGGCCGGGACAGGGCTCGCTGGGCGGTACTACTTC

abundance: .
v_gene: TRBV7-9
j_gene: TRBJ2-7
d_gene: TRBD1
len: 16
CDR3aa: CASSSSSGTGFYEQYF
CDR3nt: TGTGCCAGCAGCTCCTCCTCCGGGACAGGATTCTACGAGCAGTACTTC

abundance: .
v_gene: TRBV30
j_gene: TRBJ2-7
d_gene: .
len: 12
CDR3aa: CAWSVQGTGQYF
CDR3nt: TGTGCCTGGAGTGTTCAGGGCACAGGGCAGTACTTC

abundance: .
v_gene: TRBV7-8
j_gene: TRBJ1-1
d_gene: .
len: 18
CDR3aa: CASSSPAGRGGLDTEAFF
CDR3nt: TGTGCCAGCAGCTCACCGGCTGGAAGGGGGGGCTTGGACACTGAAGCTTTCTTT

abundance: few
v_gene: TRBV7-2
j_gene: TRBJ1-4
d_gene: .
len: 15
CDR3aa: CASSLVGTGWEKLFF
CDR3nt: TGTGCCAGCAGCTTAGTAGGAACGGGGTGGGAAAAACTGTTTTTT

abundance: .
v_gene: TRBV6-5
j_gene: TRBJ2-3
d_gene: .
len: 12
CDR3aa: CASGPGEDTQYF
CDR3nt: TGTGCCAGCGGACCAGGGGAAGATACGCAGTATTTT

abundance: few
v_gene: TRBV6-5
j_gene: TRBJ1-1
d_gene: .
len: 13
CDR3aa: CASSYTTRTEAFF
CDR3nt: TGTGCCAGCAGTTACACGACGCGGACTGAAGCTTTCTTT

abundance: .
v_gene: TRBV18
j_gene: TRBJ1-2
d_gene: .
len: 14
CDR3aa: CASSPTETNYGYTF
CDR3nt: TGTGCCAGCTCACCAACAGAAACCAACTATGGCTACACCTTC

abundance: .
v_gene: TRBV5-4
j_gene: TRBJ2-3
d_gene: TRBD2
len: 16
CDR3aa: CASTTTQRGGTDTQYF
CDR3nt: TGTGCCAGCACCACCACACAGCGGGGGGGGACAGATACGCAGTATTTT

abundance: .
v_gene: TRBV5-4
j_gene: TRBJ1-5
d_gene: TRBD1
len: 14
CDR3aa: CASTRQGSNQPQHF
CDR3nt: TGTGCCAGCACTAGACAGGGGAGCAATCAGCCCCAGCATTTT

abundance: few
v_gene: TRBV5-1
j_gene: TRBJ1-1
d_gene: .
len: 17
CDR3aa: CASSLVLTGGAQSEAFF
CDR3nt: TGCGCCAGCAGCTTGGTCCTTACTGGTGGGGCTCAGTCTGAAGCTTTCTTT

abundance: .
v_gene: TRBV19
j_gene: TRBJ2-5
d_gene: .
len: 11
CDR3aa: CASGQQETQYF
CDR3nt: TGTGCCAGTGGACAGCAAGAGACCCAGTACTTC

abundance: .
v_gene: TRBV7-2
j_gene: TRBJ1-6
d_gene: .
len: 15
CDR3aa: CASSLALQGNSPLHF
CDR3nt: TGTGCCAGCAGCTTAGCGCTACAGGGTAATTCACCCCTCCACTTT

abundance: .
v_gene: TRBV18
j_gene: TRBJ1-1
d_gene: TRBD1
len: 15
CDR3aa: CASSPGQPQATEAFF
CDR3nt: TGTGCCAGCTCACCGGGACAGCCCCAGGCCACTGAAGCTTTCTTT

abundance: .
v_gene: TRBV19
j_gene: TRBJ1-2
d_gene: .
len: 13
CDR3aa: CASSITGNYGYTF
CDR3nt: TGTGCCAGTAGTATAACAGGAAACTATGGCTACACCTTC

abundance: .
v_gene: TRBV6-5
j_gene: TRBJ2-7
d_gene: .
len: 15
CDR3aa: CASGESRGGSYEQYF
CDR3nt: TGTGCCAGCGGGGAGTCGAGGGGGGGTTCCTACGAGCAGTACTTC

abundance: .
v_gene: TRBV6-4
j_gene: TRBJ2-3
d_gene: TRBD2
len: 15
CDR3aa: CASSETSGISDTQYF
CDR3nt: TGTGCCAGCAGTGAAACTAGCGGGATTTCAGATACGCAGTATTTT

abundance: once
v_gene: TRBV5-1
j_gene: TRBJ2-7
d_gene: .
len: 14
CDR3aa: CASRKGQPPYEQYF
CDR3nt: TGCGCCAGCAGGAAAGGACAGCCCCCCTACGAGCAGTACTTC

abundance: .
v_gene: TRBV7-2
j_gene: TRBJ1-6
d_gene: .
len: 14
CDR3aa: CASSNTPYNSPLHF
CDR3nt: TGTGCCAGCAGCAACACCCCATATAATTCACCCCTCCACTTT

abundance: .
v_gene: TRBV30
j_gene: TRBJ2-3
d_gene: TRBD1
len: 16
CDR3aa: CAWGRGGQGAGDTQYF
CDR3nt: TGTGCCTGGGGCCGCGGAGGACAGGGGGCGGGAGATACGCAGTATTTT

abundance: .
v_gene: TRBV30
j_gene: TRBJ1-6
d_gene: .
len: 14
CDR3aa: CACRGSSYNSPLHF
CDR3nt: TGTGCCTGTAGGGGTAGCTCCTATAATTCACCCCTCCACTTT

abundance: .
v_gene: TRBV5-1
j_gene: TRBJ2-2
d_gene: .
len: 15
CDR3aa: CASSTDSTGIGELFF
CDR3nt: TGCGCCAGCAGCACGGACTCCACAGGGATCGGGGAGCTGTTTTTT

abundance: .
v_gene: TRBV6-5
j_gene: TRBJ1-1
d_gene: TRBD1
len: 15
CDR3aa: CASRPPDRANTEAFF
CDR3nt: TGTGCCAGCAGGCCCCCCGACAGGGCTAACACTGAAGCTTTCTTT

abundance: .
v_gene: TRBV6-5
j_gene: TRBJ2-5
d_gene: .
len: 15
CDR3aa: CASSYSGGLTETQYF
CDR3nt: TGTGCCAGCAGTTACTCGGGTGGACTAACCGAGACCCAGTACTTC

abundance: .
v_gene: TRBV7-2
j_gene: TRBJ2-3
d_gene: .
len: 15
CDR3aa: CASSPSGGNTDTQYF
CDR3nt: TGTGCCAGCAGCCCGTCGGGGGGCAACACAGATACGCAGTATTTT

abundance: .
v_gene: TRBV18
j_gene: TRBJ2-5
d_gene: .
len: 13
CDR3aa: CASSPQTQETQYF
CDR3nt: TGTGCCAGCTCACCACAGACTCAAGAGACCCAGTACTTC

abundance: .
v_gene: TRBV29-1
j_gene: TRBJ2-2
d_gene: TRBD1
len: 17
CDR3aa: CSVALNPDRANTGELFF
CDR3nt: TGCAGCGTTGCCCTCAATCCCGACAGGGCGAACACCGGGGAGCTGTTTTTT

abundance: .
v_gene: TRBV4-2
j_gene: TRBJ1-3
d_gene: TRBD1
len: 17
CDR3aa: CASSQSQGARTGNTIYF
CDR3nt: TGTGCCAGCAGCCAGAGTCAGGGGGCAAGAACTGGAAACACCATATATTTT

abundance: .
v_gene: TRBV7-8
j_gene: TRBJ2-7
d_gene: TRBD2
len: 17
CDR3aa: CASSLAYRLAGGQEQYF
CDR3nt: TGTGCCAGCAGCTTAGCATACCGACTAGCGGGGGGGCAAGAGCAGTACTTC